The clone carrying this T cell receptor (beta chain) was observed once. Its antigen is not known. Time point reported: blood 4 weeks post-SBRT, at nephrectomy. Described treatment: 15 Gy SBRT to primary tumor, nephrectomy 4 weeks later. The data originate from a study of radiation and T cells in renal cell carcinoma. Findings and limits, study-wide: Top tumor clonotypes rose in blood 2 weeks post-radiation, then contracted.

Trimming removed 2 bases at V and 4 bases at J, with 14 bases between. Germline-derived CDR1 and CDR2 are LNHDA and SQIVND (reference sequence). This CDR3 comprises 15 residues. Sequencing used immunoSEQ multiplex PCR; TCRdb keeps in-frame clones, though not all of them. Of some 81,000 clones in the sample, about 89% were seen once. The sequence was collected from a woman between 65 and 79 years old with renal cell carcinoma. The sample was blood, taken from a patient whose treatment included radiotherapy and nephrectomy. The V and J genes are TRBV19 and TRBJ2-5; D gene unclear. The CDR3 nucleotides are TGTGCCAGTAGTATAATCGCCCGGACGGGAGAGACCCAGTACTTC. Translated, it gives CASSIIARTGETQYF.